This entry is about one T cell receptor (beta chain). Trimming left V 0 bases short and J 2 bases short, with 14 bases between. The CDR3 has 16 amino acids. From germline, CDR1 is LNHNV and CDR2 YYDKDF (reference sequence). Clinical symptoms, serum thyroxine, TRAb, thyroid ultrasound and orbital computed tomography informed diagnoses. This entry is derived from a study of T cells in Graves' hyperthyroidism and ophthalmopathy. TCR beta CDR3 regions were amplified from RNA transcripts. The TCR CDR3 was amplified in a first-round RT-PCR using the HTBI primer set. TCRdb recomputed calls from the multiplex PCR reads with MiXCR, one row per CDR3 protein. The sample yields 500,000 to 750,000 distinct CDR3 sequences, around 46% seen once.

This clonotype was obtained from a woman under 30 with Graves' hyperthyroidism. The specimen sequenced was peripheral blood or thyroid tissue (not recorded which). The chain links TRBV15 to TRBJ2-7; D might be TRBD2 (6 bases). The DNA for the CDR3 is TGTGCCACCAGCAGAGATCGGGAGCAGGCCACCTACGAGCAGTACTTC. Translation gives CATSRDREQATYEQYF.